This T cell receptor (beta chain) was observed in a study of T cells in Graves' hyperthyroidism and ophthalmopathy. General observations from the study: Stable hyperthyroidism was told apart from ophthalmopathy by a model built on 13 V-J features.

Hyperthyroidism was newly diagnosed in patients aged 18 to 65 (duration under 2 months). Diagnoses used clinical symptoms, serum thyroxine and TRAb, thyroid ultrasound and orbital computed tomography. This CDR3 has 12 amino acids. V was clipped by 6 bases and J by 2 bases, with 8 bases between them. Germline V CDR1 and CDR2: DFQATT, SNEGSKA (reference sequence). This clonotype was seen many times. Its antigen is not known. It was RNA transcripts that yielded the amplified TCR beta CDR3 regions. When the TCR CDR3 underwent first-round RT-PCR, the HTBI primer set was used. From the multiplex PCR reads, TCRdb called clonotypes with MiXCR, one entry per CDR3 protein. This table has fewer than 200,000 distinct CDR3 sequences, just under 9.5% appearing once.

The chain employs TRBV20-1 and TRBJ1-3, with D perhaps TRBD1 (5 bases). Sequences were obtained from blood. The sequence derives from a woman aged 18 to 35 with Graves' hyperthyroidism that later progressed to Graves' ophthalmopathy. The CDR3 coding sequence is TGCAGTGCGGAGGGGCCTGGAAACACCATATATTTT. As protein: CSAEGPGNTIYF.